This T cell receptor beta chain was captured in a study of OX40 agonist ivuxolimab in advanced cancers. Clones were read by immunoSEQ multiplex PCR, and TCRdb kept only the in-frame ones, dropping some. The sample holds about 110,000 clones; approximately 90% are singletons and the top ten take approximately 0.52%. It was autoimmune disease history or systemic immunosuppression that excluded patients. Points on this clone: As yet, its antigen is unknown.

The CDR3 is 14 residues long. Germline lookup yields CDR1 MDHEN and CDR2 SYDVKM. The ends were cut back, 3 bases at V and 8 bases at J, with 11 bases in the middle. Whole-study findings and limits: By week 6 at 0.1 to 3.0 mg/kg, blood CD4+ and CD8+ T cells had expanded clonally. Averaging showed that CD8+ T cells had more expanded clones than CD4+ did. Partial responders receiving 0.1-3.0 mg/kg showed among the lowest clonal expansion.

The chain links TRBV28 to TRBJ1-6; no clear D gene. The source material was CD4+ or CD8+ T cells sorted from blood, sampled in a trial of the OX40 agonist ivuxolimab. The receptor comes from an adult with an advanced solid tumor such as melanoma, head and neck, liver or kidney cancer. CDR3 sequence: CASSFSRLDSPLHF. CDR3 DNA sequence: TGTGCCAGCAGTTTTTCCCGTTTAGATTCACCCCTCCACTTT.